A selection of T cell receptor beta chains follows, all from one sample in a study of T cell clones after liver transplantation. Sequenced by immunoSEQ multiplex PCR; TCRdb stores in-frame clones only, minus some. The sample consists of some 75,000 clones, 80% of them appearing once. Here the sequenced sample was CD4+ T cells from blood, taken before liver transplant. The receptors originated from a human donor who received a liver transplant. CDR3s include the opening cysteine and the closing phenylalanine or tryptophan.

CASSLARGLGETGANVLTF	TRBJ2-6	TRBV5-6
CASSLGVTVQETQYF	TRBJ2-5	TRBV7-9
CASRLQGRSTDTQYF	TRBJ2-3	TRBV6-5
CASSQEGGEGDTEAFF	TRBJ1-1	TRBV4-2
CAERMGNTEAFF	TRBJ1-1	TRBV2
CAWSERAGGFQPQHF	TRBJ1-5	TRBV30
CASRRKQGARNEQFF	TRBJ2-1	TRBV28
CASSFLRPNTGELFF	TRBJ2-2	TRBV28
CASSSPDGEEAFF	TRBJ1-1	TRBV2
CASSRTGSGNQPQHF	TRBJ1-5	TRBV7-8
CASSYAGRPEAFF	TRBJ1-1	TRBV6-5
CASSQDRSARRNEQFF	TRBJ2-1	TRBV4-2